These 10 T cell receptor beta chains were all obtained from the same sample, sequenced in a study of blood T cell repertoires in COVID-19. Clones were read by immunoSEQ multiplex PCR, and TCRdb kept only the in-frame ones, dropping some. The data contain about 58,000 clones, over 70% of them singletons. Input material: peripheral blood. All receptors derive from a human donor in a cohort sampled during active COVID-19.

The gene calls are TRBV27 and TRBJ2-7; 8 bases are a match to TRBD2. The CDR3 consists of 15 residues. After removal of 5 bases from V and 5 bases from J, the junction contained 11 bases not matched to a gene. Per the germline V gene, CDR1 is MNHEY and CDR2 is SMNVEV (reference sequence). CDR3 DNA: TGTGCCAGCAGTCCCGGGACTAGACCTCTGCACGAGCAGTACTTC. This codes for CASSPGTRPLHEQYF.

The chain uses TRBV5-6 and TRBJ2-7, with a tentative D call TRBD1 (6 bases). The length of the CDR3 is 15 residues. The germline V gene has CDR1 SGHDT and CDR2 YYEEEE. With 1 base removed from V and 0 bases from J, the gap between germline ends came to 11 bases. CDR3 DNA: TGTGCCAGCAGCTTGCTCAGGGGATACTCCTACGAGCAGTACTTC. Translation gives CASSLLRGYSYEQYF.

CDR3: CASSQGQGSGANVLTF. CDR3 nucleotide sequence: TGTGCCAGCAGCCAGGGGCAAGGCTCTGGGGCCAACGTCCTGACTTTC. The V and J genes are TRBV4-2 and TRBJ2-6; the D gene is possibly TRBD1 (5 bases). Germline assignment: CDR1 LGHNA and CDR2 YNFKEQ. The CDR3 totals 16 residues. Trimming pared 3 bases from V and 0 bases from J, leaving 9 bases between.

This CDR3 is CASNRAGSNYEQYF. The CDR3 DNA sequence: TGTGCCAGTAACAGGGCCGGGTCGAACTACGAGCAGTACTTC. The rearrangement links TRBV6-5 to TRBJ2-7, with D possibly being TRBD1 (6 bases). V shed 9 bases and J shed 3 bases, with 18 bases lying between them. The CDR3 runs to 14 residues. Germline V gene data show CDR1 as MNHEY and CDR2 as SVGAGI.

This clone was seen a single time. The identical CDR3 is also encoded by other nucleotide sequences in the sample. This sequence joins TRBV12-3 or TRBV12-4 and TRBJ1-2; TRBD1 matches at 8 bases. The CDR3 length is 13 residues. The V segment lost 6 bases and the J segment 8 bases; nucleotides outside the gene matches: 8. The CDR3 DNA follows: TGTGCCAGCAGCAGAGACAGGGGACTGGGCTACACCTTC. Its translation is CASSRDRGLGYTF.

The chain joins TRBV2 to TRBJ2-7; TRBD1 might be the D (6 bases). Trimming took off 5 bases at V and 3 bases at J, with 14 bases between the two ends. Germline-derived CDR1 and CDR2 are SNHLY and FYNNEI. This CDR3 has 14 amino acids. CDR3 in DNA: TGTGCCAGCAGTTATACACAGGGAGTCTACGAGCAGTACTTC. Translation gives CASSYTQGVYEQYF.

This clone was seen a single time. This chain links TRBV6-6 with TRBJ2-7; TRBD1 matches at 7 bases. V lost 2 bases and J lost 2; bases outside the gene matches: 6. The CDR3 is 15 residues long. Germline CDR1 is MNHNY and CDR2 is SVGAGI (reference sequence). This CDR3 reads CASSYPGQKTYEQYF. In DNA form, the CDR3 reads TGTGCCAGCAGTTACCCGGGACAGAAAACCTACGAGCAGTACTTC.

The chain employs TRBV5-5 and TRBJ1-2; weak D call: TRBD1 (5 bases). V was clipped by 0 bases and J by 1 base, with 16 bases between them. Germline lookup yields CDR1 SGHKS and CDR2 YYEKEE (reference sequence). CDR3 length equals 17 residues. The chain's CDR3 is CASSLGGRDSYNYGYTF. DNA of the CDR3: TGTGCCAGCAGCTTGGGAGGCCGTGACAGTTATAACTATGGCTACACCTTC.

This CDR3 is CASALGLAYNYEQYF. CDR3 DNA: TGTGCCAGCGCCCTTGGGCTAGCGTACAACTACGAGCAGTACTTC. V usage is TRBV7-9 and J usage is TRBJ2-7, with a weak D call TRBD2 (6 bases). This CDR3 comprises 15 residues. V was cut by 8 bases and J by 3 bases, with 20 bases left in between. Germline CDR1 is SEHNR and CDR2 is FQNEAQ (reference sequence).

J is TRBJ2-7 and V is TRBV30; TRBD1 or TRBD2 may be the D gene (6 bases each). Germline V gene data show CDR1 as GTSNPN and CDR2 as SVGIG (reference sequence). The CDR3 sequence is 13 residues long. V dropped 5 bases and J dropped 6 bases, with 17 bases sitting between them. CDR3 in DNA: TGTGCCTGGCGAGGGGGGCGCGTATCCGAGCAGTACTTC. This sequence encodes CAWRGGRVSEQYF.